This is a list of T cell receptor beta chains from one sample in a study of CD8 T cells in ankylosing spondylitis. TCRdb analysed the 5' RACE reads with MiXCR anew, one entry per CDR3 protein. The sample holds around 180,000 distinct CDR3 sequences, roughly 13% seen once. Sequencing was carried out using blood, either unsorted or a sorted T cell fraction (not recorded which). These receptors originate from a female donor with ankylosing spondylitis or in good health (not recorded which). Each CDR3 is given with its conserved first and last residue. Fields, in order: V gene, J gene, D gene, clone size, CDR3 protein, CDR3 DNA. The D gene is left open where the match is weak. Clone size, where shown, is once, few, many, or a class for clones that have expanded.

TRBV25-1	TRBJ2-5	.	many	CASSQSETQYF	TGTGCCAGCAGTCAATCAGAGACCCAGTACTTC
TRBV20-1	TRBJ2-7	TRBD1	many	CSARGQGSAKQYF	TGCAGTGCCCGCGGACAGGGGTCTGCTAAGCAGTACTTC
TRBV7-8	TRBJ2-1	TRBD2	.	CASSLAHVGASGYNEQFF	TGTGCCAGCAGCTTAGCTCATGTCGGGGCTAGCGGGTACAATGAGCAGTTCTTC
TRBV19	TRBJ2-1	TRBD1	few	CASSNPRDREQFF	TGTGCCAGTTCTAACCCCCGGGACAGGGAGCAGTTCTTC
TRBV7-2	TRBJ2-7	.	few	CASSLPSGLYEQYF	TGTGCCAGCAGCTTACCTAGTGGTTTGTACGAGCAGTACTTC
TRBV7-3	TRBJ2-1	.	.	CASSLIRDSEQFF	TGTGCCAGCAGCTTAATCAGGGACTCCGAGCAGTTCTTC
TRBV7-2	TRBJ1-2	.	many	CASSQGGQKTHRWGYTF	TGTGCCAGCAGCCAGGGAGGGCAGAAGACCCATCGTTGGGGCTACACCTTC
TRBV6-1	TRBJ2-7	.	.	CASSEIADLSYEQYF	TGTGCCAGCAGTGAAATAGCGGACCTTTCCTACGAGCAGTACTTC
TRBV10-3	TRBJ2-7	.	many	CAISESFRGSYEQYF	TGTGCCATCAGTGAGTCTTTCAGGGGATCCTACGAGCAGTACTTC
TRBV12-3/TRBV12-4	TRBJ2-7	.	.	CVSSSRWEQYF	TGTGTCAGCAGTTCACGGTGGGAGCAGTACTTC
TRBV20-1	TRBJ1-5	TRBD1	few	CSAGSDREVNQPQHF	TGCAGTGCTGGTAGTGACAGGGAAGTCAATCAGCCCCAGCATTTT